The next 2 T cell receptor beta chains were all read from a single sample in a study of blood T cell repertoires in COVID-19. TCRdb keeps only in-frame clones here, not all; method: immunoSEQ multiplex PCR. The table has fewer than 200,000 clones, more than 65% seen once. Input material: peripheral blood. The receptors derive from an older woman with COVID-19, enrolled during active disease.

The chain recombines TRBV6-5 with TRBJ2-5, with 7 bases lining up with TRBD2. The CDR3 is made up of 15 amino acids. With V trimmed by 6 bases and J by 4 bases, 11 bases remained unmatched. Germline V gene lookup returns CDR1 MNHEY and CDR2 SVGAGI. DNA of the CDR3: TGTGCCAGCAGATCGACTCTCGCGGGAGTAGAGACCCAGTACTTC. Its translation: CASRSTLAGVETQYF.

The rearrangement joins TRBV2 to TRBJ2-7; 7 bases agree with TRBD1. Germline V gene lookup returns CDR1 SNHLY and CDR2 FYNNEI. Trimming removed 5 bases from V and 3 bases from J; junction bases left unmatched: 4. This CDR3 is 13 amino acids long. The CDR3 region is CASSRDRLYEQYF. For the CDR3, the DNA is TGTGCCAGCAGTCGGGACAGACTCTACGAGCAGTACTTC.